This entry is about one T cell receptor (beta chain). Its antigen is unidentified. PCR employed 60 Vbeta and 13 Jbeta primers. Some clones are missing from TCRdb's copy, which holds only in-frame ones; the method was immunoSEQ multiplex PCR. The sample yields approximately 160,000 clones, roughly two thirds seen once. This sample stems from a study of cytomegalovirus exposure and HLA in healthy donors. In the study overall: Within the Caucasian-associated ancestry cluster were around four fifths of the approximately 400 genotyped donors.

Study-level results: Rare sequences made up most TCRs, while some public TCRs were found in many donors. Earlier findings revealed that most TCR beta V segments proved productive either about 87% or about 30% of the time.

Despite likely unrecorded immune exposures, the donors were nominally healthy at the time of sampling. The sample taken for sequencing was PBMCs. The receptor comes from a woman in her 40s in good health and CMV-seropositive.

The chain's CDR3 is CASSEFTAQTYEQYF. The CDR3 region has the DNA TGTGCCAGCAGTGAATTCACAGCCCAGACCTACGAGCAGTACTTC. This chain uses TRBV6-1 with TRBJ2-5; D unclear. The DNA end favors TRBJ2-7, so the J call may be wrong. The CDR3 runs 15 residues. The germline gives CDR1 MNHNS, CDR2 SASEGT.